This entry describes one TCR beta chain. Looked up from germline, CDR1 is SNHLY and CDR2 is FYNNEI. The length of the CDR3 is 15 residues. Trimming took 5 bases from V and 4 from J; bases not matched to a gene: 7. The data stem from a study of blood T cell repertoires in COVID-19. In the study overall: Specimens from acute and convalescent COVID-19 originated in the United States, Italy and Spain. T cells, B-cell-depleted T cells, or PBMCs supplied cDNA or gDNA.

Original analysis: Amplification from reference gene primers served as the basis for estimated nucleated cell counts. Sequencing used immunoSEQ multiplex PCR; TCRdb keeps in-frame clones, though not all of them. Clonal size and the V and J genes are those of that table, whereas D and trimming came from the DNA. This table holds some 200,000 clones, 65% to 90% found once. The sequence was collected from a man of 80 years or more with acute or convalescent COVID-19. This sequence joins TRBV2 and TRBJ1-4; 7 positions agree with TRBD1. The material sequenced was peripheral blood. CDR3 nucleotide sequence: TGTGCCAGCAGTCCTTGGACAGGAATTAATGAAAAACTGTTTTTT. Its protein product is CASSPWTGINEKLFF.